The rows below give T cell receptor beta chains drawn from one sample of a study of blood T cell repertoires in COVID-19. Profiling relied on immunoSEQ multiplex PCR, and the TCRdb table lists in-frame clones only, not all of them. The sample consists of about 210,000 clones, 80% of them appearing once. The sample was PBMCs or T cells enriched from blood (not recorded which). These receptors were collected from a man aged 25-40 years with acute COVID-19. CDR3s include the opening cysteine and the closing phenylalanine or tryptophan. Each record gives: clone size, V gene, D gene, J gene, CDR3 protein, CDR3 DNA. D genes are given only for firm matches. Rows give clone size only sometimes, using once, few, many, or a class for an expanded clone.

clone_size: few
v_call: TRBV10-1
d_call: .
j_call: TRBJ2-3
cdr3_aa: CASSSADTDTQYF
cdr3_nt: TGCGCCAGCAGTTCCGCGGATACAGATACGCAGTATTTT

clone_size: once
v_call: TRBV15
d_call: TRBD1
j_call: TRBJ2-1
cdr3_aa: CATSRTRTGDYNEQFF
cdr3_nt: TGTGCCACCAGCAGAACTCGGACAGGAGACTACAATGAGCAGTTCTTC

clone_size: many
v_call: TRBV2
d_call: .
j_call: TRBJ1-4
cdr3_aa: CASSERRGGAGVSEKLFF
cdr3_nt: TGTGCCAGCAGTGAAAGGAGAGGAGGGGCAGGAGTTTCCGAAAAACTGTTTTTT

clone_size: .
v_call: TRBV11-3
d_call: TRBD2
j_call: TRBJ2-1
cdr3_aa: CASSLGLGLAGGPNEQFF
cdr3_nt: TGTGCCAGCAGCTTAGGTCTCGGACTAGCGGGGGGGCCGAATGAGCAGTTCTTC

clone_size: few
v_call: TRBV6-6
d_call: .
j_call: TRBJ1-6
cdr3_aa: CASSYQGLGKFTLHF
cdr3_nt: TGTGCCAGCAGTTATCAGGGCTTGGGAAAATTCACCCTCCACTTT

clone_size: .
v_call: TRBV5-1
d_call: TRBD1
j_call: TRBJ1-4
cdr3_aa: CASSLGQGATNEKLFF
cdr3_nt: TGCGCCAGCAGCTTGGGGCAGGGGGCAACTAATGAAAAACTGTTTTTT

clone_size: once
v_call: TRBV15
d_call: .
j_call: TRBJ1-1
cdr3_aa: CATSRGGRGLSFSSYGAFF
cdr3_nt: TGTGCCACCAGCAGAGGTGGCCGGGGATTAAGTTTTTCCTCCTATGGAGCTTTCTTT

clone_size: .
v_call: TRBV25-1
d_call: .
j_call: TRBJ2-7
cdr3_aa: CASSDGGPQGLYF
cdr3_nt: TGTGCCAGCAGTGACGGGGGGCCGCAGGGTTTGTACTTC

clone_size: .
v_call: TRBV7-5
d_call: .
j_call: TRBJ1-6
cdr3_aa: CVRRLSAHKGSPLHF
cdr3_nt: TGTGTCAGAAGACTAAGCGCCCACAAAGGTTCACCCCTCCACTTT

clone_size: few
v_call: TRBV6-5
d_call: TRBD1
j_call: TRBJ1-2
cdr3_aa: CASSAGGSYGYTF
cdr3_nt: TGTGCCAGCAGCGCAGGGGGGAGCTATGGCTACACCTTC

clone_size: .
v_call: TRBV6-5
d_call: TRBD2
j_call: TRBJ2-1
cdr3_aa: CASRPGTSNEQFF
cdr3_nt: TGTGCCAGCAGGCCCGGGACTAGCAATGAGCAGTTCTTC

clone_size: .
v_call: TRBV6-5
d_call: TRBD1
j_call: TRBJ1-1
cdr3_aa: CASSYPTGGMNTEAFF
cdr3_nt: TGTGCCAGCAGTTACCCGACAGGGGGCATGAACACTGAAGCTTTCTTT

clone_size: .
v_call: TRBV28
d_call: TRBD1
j_call: TRBJ1-6
cdr3_aa: CASSTTGEGISPLHF
cdr3_nt: TGTGCCAGCAGTACGACAGGGGAAGGGATTTCACCCCTCCACTTT

clone_size: once
v_call: TRBV2
d_call: .
j_call: TRBJ1-5
cdr3_aa: CASRGDSDNQPQHF
cdr3_nt: TGTGCCAGCAGGGGGGACTCAGATAATCAGCCCCAGCATTTT

clone_size: few
v_call: TRBV5-1
d_call: .
j_call: TRBJ1-2
cdr3_aa: CASSLGGGWGYTF
cdr3_nt: TGCGCCAGCAGCTTGGGCGGCGGCTGGGGCTACACCTTC

clone_size: .
v_call: TRBV5-5
d_call: .
j_call: TRBJ1-1
cdr3_aa: CASSVTGKNTEAFF
cdr3_nt: TGTGCCAGCAGCGTAACAGGGAAGAACACTGAAGCTTTCTTT

clone_size: .
v_call: TRBV6-5
d_call: .
j_call: TRBJ1-6
cdr3_aa: CASGEGAYNSPLHF
cdr3_nt: TGTGCCAGCGGGGAGGGAGCTTATAATTCACCCCTCCACTTT

clone_size: few
v_call: TRBV6-5
d_call: TRBD1
j_call: TRBJ2-7
cdr3_aa: CASMGTGGIYEQYF
cdr3_nt: TGTGCCAGCATGGGGACAGGGGGAATCTACGAGCAGTACTTC

clone_size: .
v_call: TRBV9
d_call: .
j_call: TRBJ2-1
cdr3_aa: CASSVGRVDEQFF
cdr3_nt: TGTGCCAGCAGCGTAGGGAGGGTCGATGAGCAGTTCTTC

clone_size: .
v_call: TRBV3-1/TRBV3-2
d_call: TRBD2
j_call: TRBJ2-7
cdr3_aa: CASSQVAGGRYEQYF
cdr3_nt: TGTGCCAGCAGCCAAGTGGCGGGGGGTAGGTACGAGCAGTACTTC

clone_size: .
v_call: TRBV2
d_call: .
j_call: TRBJ1-1
cdr3_aa: CASRPDSMNTEAFF
cdr3_nt: TGTGCCAGCAGGCCGGACTCCATGAACACTGAAGCTTTCTTT

clone_size: .
v_call: TRBV11-2
d_call: .
j_call: TRBJ1-1
cdr3_aa: CASSLGVGNTEAFF
cdr3_nt: TGTGCCAGCAGCTTAGGAGTTGGTAACACTGAAGCTTTCTTT

clone_size: .
v_call: TRBV24-1
d_call: TRBD1
j_call: TRBJ2-3
cdr3_aa: CATSDGGQGADTQYF
cdr3_nt: TGTGCCACCAGTGATGGGGGACAGGGGGCAGATACGCAGTATTTT

clone_size: .
v_call: TRBV14
d_call: .
j_call: TRBJ2-7
cdr3_aa: CASSPTRIEQYF
cdr3_nt: TGTGCCAGCAGCCCCACGAGGATCGAGCAGTACTTC

clone_size: .
v_call: TRBV5-1
d_call: TRBD2
j_call: TRBJ2-5
cdr3_aa: CASSLLAGEETQYF
cdr3_nt: TGCGCCAGCAGCTTACTAGCGGGGGAAGAGACCCAGTACTTC